This TCR beta chain was found in a study of T cell responses to AZD1222 COVID-19 vaccine. General study points: Targets within unmutated variant regions were reportedly found for nearly half of spike-specific TCRs. The CD4 TCRs associated with vaccination extended across spike and predominated at 160-218 and 743-854.

Of note for this clone: Its antigen remains unknown.

Assay used: immunoSEQ multiplex PCR; TCRdb lists only in-frame clones, some missing. The profile shows around 100,000 clones, 80% to 90% of them singletons. Germline V gene data show CDR1 as SGHTA and CDR2 as FQGNSA. CDR3 length: 17 residues. V dropped 0 bases and J dropped 2 bases, with 17 bases sitting between them. The TCR was taken from an adult in good health. The specimen was peripheral blood, collected on day 0 of AZD1222 vaccination. The chain recombines TRBV7-2 with TRBJ2-7; D remains unclear. As DNA, the CDR3 is TGTGCCAGCAGCTTAGCATCTAACCCATGGGCAGCCTACGAGCAGTACTTC. It codes for CASSLASNPWAAYEQYF.